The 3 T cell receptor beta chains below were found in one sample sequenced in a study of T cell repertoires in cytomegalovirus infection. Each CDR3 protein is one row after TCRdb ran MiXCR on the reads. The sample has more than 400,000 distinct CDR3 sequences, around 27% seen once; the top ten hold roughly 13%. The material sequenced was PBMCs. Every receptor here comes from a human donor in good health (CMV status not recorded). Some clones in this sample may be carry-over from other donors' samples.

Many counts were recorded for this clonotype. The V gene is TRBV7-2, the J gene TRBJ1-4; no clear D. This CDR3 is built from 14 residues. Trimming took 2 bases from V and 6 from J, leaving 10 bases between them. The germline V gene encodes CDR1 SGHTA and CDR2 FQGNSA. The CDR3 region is CASSLSGSYEKLFF. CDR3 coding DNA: TGTGCCAGCAGCTTATCGGGGTCCTATGAAAAACTGTTTTTT.

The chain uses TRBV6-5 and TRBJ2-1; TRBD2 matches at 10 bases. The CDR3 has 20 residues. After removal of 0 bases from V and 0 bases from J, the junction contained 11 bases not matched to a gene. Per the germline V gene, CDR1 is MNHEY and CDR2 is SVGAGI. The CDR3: CASSYSGGLAAQSSYNEQFF. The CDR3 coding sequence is TGTGCCAGCAGTTACTCCGGAGGACTAGCGGCTCAGAGCTCCTACAATGAGCAGTTCTTC.

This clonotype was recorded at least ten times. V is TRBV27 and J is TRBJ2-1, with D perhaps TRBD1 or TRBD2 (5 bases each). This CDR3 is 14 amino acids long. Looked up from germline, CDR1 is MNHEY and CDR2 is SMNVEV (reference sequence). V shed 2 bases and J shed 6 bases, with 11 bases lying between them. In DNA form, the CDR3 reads TGTGCCAGCAGTTTAATGGGGGACGGCAATGAGCAGTTCTTC. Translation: CASSLMGDGNEQFF.